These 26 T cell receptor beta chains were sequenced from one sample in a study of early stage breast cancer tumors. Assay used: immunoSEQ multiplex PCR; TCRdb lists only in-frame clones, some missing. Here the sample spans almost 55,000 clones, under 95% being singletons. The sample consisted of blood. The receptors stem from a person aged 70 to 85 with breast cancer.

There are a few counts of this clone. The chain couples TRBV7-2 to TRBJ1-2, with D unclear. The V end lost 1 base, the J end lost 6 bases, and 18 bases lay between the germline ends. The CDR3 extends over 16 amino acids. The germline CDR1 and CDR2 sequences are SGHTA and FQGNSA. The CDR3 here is CASSLDPLGAKNGYTF. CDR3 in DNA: TGTGCCAGCAGCTTAGATCCCCTGGGCGCGAAGAATGGCTACACCTTC.

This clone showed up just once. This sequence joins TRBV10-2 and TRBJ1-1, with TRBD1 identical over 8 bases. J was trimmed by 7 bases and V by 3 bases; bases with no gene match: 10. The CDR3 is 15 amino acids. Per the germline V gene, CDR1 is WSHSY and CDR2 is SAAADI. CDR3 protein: CASSDTGGPRGEAFF. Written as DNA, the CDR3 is TGCGCCAGCAGTGATACAGGGGGACCAAGGGGTGAAGCTTTCTTT.

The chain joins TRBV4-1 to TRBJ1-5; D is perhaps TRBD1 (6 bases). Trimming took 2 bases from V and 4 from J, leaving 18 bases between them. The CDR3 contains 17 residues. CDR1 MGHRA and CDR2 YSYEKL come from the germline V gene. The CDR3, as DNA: TGCGCCAGCAGCCAACAGGGGTTGATAGTAGGAAATCAGCCCCAGCATTTT. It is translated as CASSQQGLIVGNQPQHF.

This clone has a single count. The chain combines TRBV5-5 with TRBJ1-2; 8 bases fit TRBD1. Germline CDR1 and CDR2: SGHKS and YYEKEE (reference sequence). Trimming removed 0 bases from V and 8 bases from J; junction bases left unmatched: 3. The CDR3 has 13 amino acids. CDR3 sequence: CASSLVSGGGYTF. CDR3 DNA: TGTGCCAGCAGCTTGGTGTCAGGGGGCGGCTACACCTTC.

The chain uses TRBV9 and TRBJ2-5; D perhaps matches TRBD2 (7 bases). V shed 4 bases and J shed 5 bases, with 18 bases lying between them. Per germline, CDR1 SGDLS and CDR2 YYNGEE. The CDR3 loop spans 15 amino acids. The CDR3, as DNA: TGTGCCAGCAGCCCCCGGGGGGCCTTTGGCGAGACCCAGTACTTC. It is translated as CASSPRGAFGETQYF.

The CDR3 DNA sequence: TGTGCCAGCAGACCGGGGAGCTCCTACGAGCAGTACTTC. Its translation is CASRPGSSYEQYF. The chain combines TRBV7-9 with TRBJ2-7; maybe TRBD2 (5 bases). The CDR3 is 13 residues long. Germline-derived CDR1 and CDR2 are SEHNR and FQNEAQ (reference sequence). Trimming shortened V by 6 bases and J by 0 bases, and 9 bases separated the two germline ends.

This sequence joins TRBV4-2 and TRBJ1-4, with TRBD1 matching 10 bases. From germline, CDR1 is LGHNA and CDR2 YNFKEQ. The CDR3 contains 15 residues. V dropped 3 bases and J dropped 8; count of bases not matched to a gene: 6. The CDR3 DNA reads TGTGCCAGCAGCCAGAGACAGGGGGCGGAAGAAAAACTGTTTTTT. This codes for CASSQRQGAEEKLFF.

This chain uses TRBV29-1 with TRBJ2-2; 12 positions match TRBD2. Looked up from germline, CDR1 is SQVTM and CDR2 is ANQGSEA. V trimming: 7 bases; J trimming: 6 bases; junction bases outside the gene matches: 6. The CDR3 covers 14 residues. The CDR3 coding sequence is TGCAGCGCCCGACTAGCGGGGGAGGCCGGGGAGCTGTTTTTT. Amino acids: CSARLAGEAGELFF.

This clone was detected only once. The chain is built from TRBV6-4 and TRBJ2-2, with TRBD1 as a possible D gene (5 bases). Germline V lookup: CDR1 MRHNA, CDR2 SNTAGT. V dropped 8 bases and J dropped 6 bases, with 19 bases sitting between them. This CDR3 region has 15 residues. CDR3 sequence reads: CASQRDQGGSGELFF. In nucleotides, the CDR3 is TGTGCCAGCCAAAGGGATCAGGGCGGTTCCGGGGAGCTGTTTTTT.

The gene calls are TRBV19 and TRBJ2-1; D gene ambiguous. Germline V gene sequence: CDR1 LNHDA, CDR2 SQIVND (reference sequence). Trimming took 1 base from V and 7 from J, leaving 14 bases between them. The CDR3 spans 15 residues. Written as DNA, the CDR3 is TGTGCCAGTAGTATAGGAGGAGACGGCACGAATGAGCAGTTCTTC. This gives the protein CASSIGGDGTNEQFF. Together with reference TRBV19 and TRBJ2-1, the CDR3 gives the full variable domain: DGGITQSPKYLFRKEGQNVTLSCEQNLNHDAMYWYRQDPGQGLRLIYYSQIVNDFQKGDIAEGYSVSREKKESFPLTVTSAQKNPTAFYLCASSIGGDGTNEQFFGPGTRLTVL.

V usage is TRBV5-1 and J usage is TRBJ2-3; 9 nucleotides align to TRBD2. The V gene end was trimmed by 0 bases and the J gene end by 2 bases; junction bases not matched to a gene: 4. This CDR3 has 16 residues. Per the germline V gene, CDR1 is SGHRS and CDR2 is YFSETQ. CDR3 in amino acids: CASSLASGTLTDTQYF. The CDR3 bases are TGCGCCAGCAGCTTGGCTAGCGGGACGCTCACAGATACGCAGTATTTT. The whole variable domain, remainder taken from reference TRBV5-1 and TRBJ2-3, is KAGVTQTPRYLIKTRGQQVTLSCSPISGHRSVSWYQQTPGQGLQFLFEYFSETQRNKGNFPGRFSGRQFSNSRSEMNVSTLELGDSALYLCASSLASGTLTDTQYFGPGTRLTVL.

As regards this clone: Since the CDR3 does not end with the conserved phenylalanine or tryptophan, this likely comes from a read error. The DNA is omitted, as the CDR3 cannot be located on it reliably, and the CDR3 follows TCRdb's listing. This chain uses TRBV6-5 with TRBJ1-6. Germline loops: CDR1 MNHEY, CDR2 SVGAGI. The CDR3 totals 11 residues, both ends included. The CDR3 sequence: CASSYGSTRTP.

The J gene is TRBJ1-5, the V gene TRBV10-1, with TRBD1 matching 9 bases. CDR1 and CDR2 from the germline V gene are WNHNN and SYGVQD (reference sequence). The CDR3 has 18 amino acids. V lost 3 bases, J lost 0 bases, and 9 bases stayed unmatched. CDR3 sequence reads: CASSDLGQGTYSNQPQHF. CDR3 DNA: TGCGCCAGCAGTGACCTGGGACAGGGTACTTATAGCAATCAGCCCCAGCATTTT.

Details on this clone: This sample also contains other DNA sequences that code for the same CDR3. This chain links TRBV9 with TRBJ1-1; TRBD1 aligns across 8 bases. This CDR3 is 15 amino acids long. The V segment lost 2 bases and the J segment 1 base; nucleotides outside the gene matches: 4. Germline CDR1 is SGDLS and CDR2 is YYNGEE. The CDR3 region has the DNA TGTGCCAGCAGCGTGGGGACAGGTTCGAACACTGAAGCTTTCTTT. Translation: CASSVGTGSNTEAFF.

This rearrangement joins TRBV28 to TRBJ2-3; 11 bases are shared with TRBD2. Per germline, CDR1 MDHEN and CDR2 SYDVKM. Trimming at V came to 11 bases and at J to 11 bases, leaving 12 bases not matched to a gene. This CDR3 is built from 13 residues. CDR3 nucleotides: TGTGCCTCCCAGAGTAGCGGGAGGGGGGGGCAGTATTTT. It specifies CASQSSGRGGQYF.

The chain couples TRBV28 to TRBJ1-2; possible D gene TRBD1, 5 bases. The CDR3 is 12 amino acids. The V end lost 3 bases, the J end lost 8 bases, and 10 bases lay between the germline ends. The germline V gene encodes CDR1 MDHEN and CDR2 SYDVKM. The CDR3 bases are TGTGCCAGCAGTTTGCCAGGGAAGGGCTACACCTTC. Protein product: CASSLPGKGYTF.

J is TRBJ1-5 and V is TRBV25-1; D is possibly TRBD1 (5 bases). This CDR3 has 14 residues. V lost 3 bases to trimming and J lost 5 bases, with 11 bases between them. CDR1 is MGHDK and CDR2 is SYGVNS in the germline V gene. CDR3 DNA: TGTGCCAGCAGTGATTGGGGGGACGATCAGCCCCAGCATTTT. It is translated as CASSDWGDDQPQHF.

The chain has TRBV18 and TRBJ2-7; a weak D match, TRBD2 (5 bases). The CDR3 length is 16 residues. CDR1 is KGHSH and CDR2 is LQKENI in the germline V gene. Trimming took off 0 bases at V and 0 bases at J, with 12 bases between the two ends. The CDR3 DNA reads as TGTGCCAGCTCACCACCGTCCAGCGGTAGCTCCTACGAGCAGTACTTC. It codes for CASSPPSSGSSYEQYF. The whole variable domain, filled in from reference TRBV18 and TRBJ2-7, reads NAGVMQNPRHLVRRRGQEARLRCSPMKGHSHVYWYRQLPEEGLKFMVYLQKENIIDESGMPKERFSAEFPKEGPSILRIQQVVRGDSAAYFCASSPPSSGSSYEQYFGPGTRLTVT.

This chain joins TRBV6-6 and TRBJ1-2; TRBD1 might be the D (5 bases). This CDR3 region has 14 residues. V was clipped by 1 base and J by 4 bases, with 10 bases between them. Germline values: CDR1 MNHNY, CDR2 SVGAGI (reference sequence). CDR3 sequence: CASSYFQGSYGYTF. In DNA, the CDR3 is TGTGCCAGCAGTTACTTTCAGGGTTCCTATGGCTACACCTTC.

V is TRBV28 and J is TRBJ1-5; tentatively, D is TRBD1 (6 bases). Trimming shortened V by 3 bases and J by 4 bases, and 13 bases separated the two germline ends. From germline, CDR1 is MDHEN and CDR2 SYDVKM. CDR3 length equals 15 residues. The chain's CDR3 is CASSLVGTPNQPQHF. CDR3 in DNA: TGTGCCAGCAGTTTGGTCGGGACACCGAATCAGCCCCAGCATTTT.

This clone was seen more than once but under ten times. The CDR3 sequence is CASSRQVLRIYGYTF. In DNA, the CDR3 is TGTGCCAGCAGCCGACAGGTGCTGCGCATCTATGGCTACACCTTC. The chain is built from TRBV6-5 and TRBJ1-2; a possible D gene is TRBD1 (6 bases). This CDR3 is built from 15 residues. Trimming pared 6 bases from V and 4 bases from J, leaving 18 bases between. Looked up from germline, CDR1 is MNHEY and CDR2 is SVGAGI.

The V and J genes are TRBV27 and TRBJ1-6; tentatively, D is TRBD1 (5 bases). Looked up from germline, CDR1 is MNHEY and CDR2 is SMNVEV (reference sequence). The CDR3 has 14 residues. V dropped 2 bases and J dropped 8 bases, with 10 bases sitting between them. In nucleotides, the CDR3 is TGTGCCAGCAGTTTAAGCGGGGGTTATTCACCCCTCCACTTT. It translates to CASSLSGGYSPLHF.

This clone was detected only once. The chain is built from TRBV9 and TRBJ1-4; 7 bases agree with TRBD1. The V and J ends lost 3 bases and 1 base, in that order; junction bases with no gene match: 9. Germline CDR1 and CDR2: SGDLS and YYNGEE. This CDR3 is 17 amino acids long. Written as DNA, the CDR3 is TGTGCCAGCAGCGGACAAGTTCGACAGGGAACTAATGAAAAACTGTTTTTT. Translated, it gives CASSGQVRQGTNEKLFF.

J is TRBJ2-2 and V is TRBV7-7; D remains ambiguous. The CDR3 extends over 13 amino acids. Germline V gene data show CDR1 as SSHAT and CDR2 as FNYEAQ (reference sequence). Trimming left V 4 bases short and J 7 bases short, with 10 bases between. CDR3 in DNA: TGTGCCAGCAGCTCCATCGAGTTCGGGGAGCTGTTTTTT. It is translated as CASSSIEFGELFF.

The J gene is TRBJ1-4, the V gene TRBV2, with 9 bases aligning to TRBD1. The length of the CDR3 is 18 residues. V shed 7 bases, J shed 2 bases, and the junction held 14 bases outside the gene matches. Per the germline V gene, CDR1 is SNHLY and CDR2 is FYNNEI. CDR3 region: CASNPGQGRGVTNEKLFF. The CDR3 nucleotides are TGTGCCAGCAATCCAGGACAGGGGAGGGGAGTCACTAATGAAAAACTGTTTTTT.

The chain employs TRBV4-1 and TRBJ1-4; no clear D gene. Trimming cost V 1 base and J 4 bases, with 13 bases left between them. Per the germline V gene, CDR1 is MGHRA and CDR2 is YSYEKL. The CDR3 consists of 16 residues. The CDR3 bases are TGCGCCAGCAGCCAAGTAGAGGGATTAAGTAATGAAAAACTGTTTTTT. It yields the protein CASSQVEGLSNEKLFF.